A single sample is the source of the 29 T cell receptor beta chains below, sequenced in a study of identical twins. TCRdb processed the 5' RACE reads anew with MiXCR; each CDR3 protein has one entry. The sample includes nearly 650,000 distinct CDR3 sequences, less than 9% of them seen just once. These data also formed part of another study, on yellow fever vaccine responses in identical twins.

The sample was PBMCs. The receptor set was obtained from a woman between 18 and 29 years old in good health.

This chain uses TRBV28 with TRBJ1-5, with 8 nucleotides matching TRBD1. V lost 5 bases to trimming and J lost 2 bases; unmatched junction nucleotides: 8. This CDR3 has 16 residues. Germline assignment: CDR1 MDHEN and CDR2 SYDVKM. The CDR3 DNA reads TGTGCCAGCAGTAGTTCTGTGACAGGGGGCAATCAGCCCCAGCATTTT. Translation gives CASSSSVTGGNQPQHF.

This chain joins TRBV15 and TRBJ2-1; D is unresolved. The germline CDR1 and CDR2 sequences are LNHNV and YYDKDF (reference sequence). The germline V and J ends were trimmed by 0 bases and 5 bases, with 5 bases remaining between them. There are 13 residues in the CDR3. The CDR3 bases are TGTGCCACCAGCAGAGATTTTGACAATGAGCAGTTCTTC. Its protein is CATSRDFDNEQFF.

This clonotype was counted ten times or more. CDR3 sequence: CSASPGTEGNSNQPQHF. The CDR3 nucleotides are TGCAGTGCTAGCCCCGGGACCGAGGGCAATAGCAATCAGCCCCAGCATTTT. The chain combines TRBV20-1 with TRBJ1-5; possibly TRBD1 for D (5 bases). Trimming took off 3 bases at V and 0 bases at J, with 18 bases between the two ends. The length of the CDR3 is 17 residues. In germline, CDR1 is DFQATT, CDR2 SNEGSKA (reference sequence).

This clonotype came up many times. V gene TRBV6-5 combines with J gene TRBJ1-6; no clear D. This CDR3 comprises 18 residues. In germline, CDR1 is MNHEY, CDR2 SVGAGI. V shed 0 bases and J shed 0 bases, with 12 bases lying between them. In DNA form, the CDR3 reads TGTGCCAGCAGTTACTCCTCCTACAGATACTCCTATAATTCACCCCTCCACTTT. Translation: CASSYSSYRYSYNSPLHF.

The chain is built from TRBV10-2 and TRBJ2-1; 10 bases match TRBD2. Unmatched junction bases numbered 10, after V lost 7 bases and J lost 7 bases. This CDR3 has 15 amino acids. Germline V gene data show CDR1 as WSHSY and CDR2 as SAAADI. The chain's CDR3 is CASISVASGRNEQFF. The CDR3, as DNA: TGCGCCAGCATTAGTGTCGCTAGCGGGAGAAATGAGCAGTTCTTC.

This clonotype came up many times. The chain carries TRBV29-1 and TRBJ2-3, with D maybe TRBD1 (6 bases). V was clipped by 4 bases and J by 5 bases, with 13 bases between them. CDR3 length equals 13 residues. CDR1 and CDR2 (germline): SQVTM, ANQGSEA. The CDR3 nucleotides read TGCAGCGTTGGGACAGACTTTGGAGATACGCAGTATTTT. It encodes CSVGTDFGDTQYF.

This clonotype was seen more than once but under ten times. The chain uses TRBV12-3 or TRBV12-4 and TRBJ2-1; 8 bases line up with TRBD2. V trimming: 8 bases; J trimming: 0 bases; junction bases outside the gene matches: 6. CDR3 length: 15 amino acids. The CDR3 loop reads CASDGGVSSYNEQFF. As DNA, the CDR3 is TGTGCCAGCGACGGGGGGGTCAGCTCCTACAATGAGCAGTTCTTC.

This rearrangement joins TRBV27 to TRBJ2-1, with 12 bases aligning to TRBD2. After removal of 7 bases from V and 2 bases from J, the junction contained 9 bases not matched to a gene. There are 17 residues in the CDR3. Germline assignment: CDR1 MNHEY and CDR2 SMNVEV (reference sequence). In nucleotides, the CDR3 is TGTGCCAGCACCGTGACTAGCGGGGGTTCCGCCTACAATGAGCAGTTCTTC. It codes for CASTVTSGGSAYNEQFF.

The chain combines TRBV15 with TRBJ2-1; TRBD2 matches 10 bases. V lost 3 bases, J lost 8 bases, and 7 bases stayed unmatched. The CDR3 runs to 15 residues. In germline, CDR1 is LNHNV, CDR2 YYDKDF (reference sequence). The CDR3: CATSRSAGGGDEQFF. The DNA of the CDR3 is TGTGCCACCAGCAGGTCAGCGGGGGGGGGCGATGAGCAGTTCTTC. Variable domain in full (rest from reference TRBV15 and TRBJ2-1): DAMVIQNPRYQVTQFGKPVTLSCSQTLNHNVMYWYQQKSSQAPKLLFHYYDKDFNNEADTPDNFQSRRPNTSFCFLDIRSPGLGDTAMYLCATSRSAGGGDEQFFGPGTRLTVL.

A word on this clonotype: A read error may account for a junction end that differs from germline. This CDR3 reads CATSKDSRGGPVETQYF. For the CDR3, the DNA is TGTGCCACCAGCAAAGATTCGCGCGGGGGGCCCGTGGAGACCCAGTACTTC. V usage is TRBV3-1 and J usage is TRBJ2-5; 8 bases map to TRBD2. The CDR3 has 17 amino acids. The germline gives CDR1 LGHDT, CDR2 YNNKEL (reference sequence).

The chain is built from TRBV20-1 and TRBJ2-5; 9 bases are a match to TRBD2. Germline V gene data show CDR1 as DFQATT and CDR2 as SNEGSKA (reference sequence). Unmatched junction bases numbered 7, after V lost 6 bases and J lost 2 bases. There are 14 residues in the CDR3. This chain's CDR3 is CSAVQLAGQETQYF. The CDR3, as DNA: TGCAGTGCCGTTCAACTAGCGGGTCAAGAGACCCAGTACTTC.

This clonotype has just a few counts. The chain carries TRBV5-4 and TRBJ2-3, with 11 bases aligning to TRBD2. The CDR3 covers 16 residues. CDR1 and CDR2 from the germline V gene are SGHNT and YYREEE (reference sequence). V gave up 6 bases and J gave up 3 bases; unmatched junction bases: 9. In DNA form, the CDR3 reads TGTGCCAGCACCGAGGGACTAGCGGTTAATACAGATACGCAGTATTTT. It codes for CASTEGLAVNTDTQYF.

The chain carries TRBV13 and TRBJ2-5; 9 nucleotides match TRBD1. V dropped 5 bases and J dropped 5; count of bases not matched to a gene: 18. CDR3 length equals 18 residues. Germline loops: CDR1 PRHDT, CDR2 FYEKMQ (reference sequence). The CDR3 DNA sequence: TGTGCCAGCAGCCGTGCGCTACCGGGACAGGGTGGTTCGGAGACCCAGTACTTC. This gives the protein CASSRALPGQGGSETQYF.

The rearrangement joins TRBV20-1 to TRBJ2-1, with 7 bases lining up with TRBD1. Germline CDR1 is DFQATT and CDR2 is SNEGSKA (reference sequence). This CDR3 region has 16 residues. After removal of 1 base from V and 7 bases from J, the junction contained 13 bases not matched to a gene. The CDR3 DNA reads TGCAGTGCTAGAGTAGTCCCAGGGGGAGTTAGGAATGAGCAGTTCTTC. Translated, it gives CSARVVPGGVRNEQFF.

This chain joins TRBV2 and TRBJ1-1; no firm D call. Trimming took off 10 bases at V and 1 base at J, with 13 bases between the two ends. The germline gives CDR1 SNHLY, CDR2 FYNNEI. This CDR3 spans 13 amino acids. The CDR3 reads CATDIIPNTEAFF. In DNA form, the CDR3 reads TGTGCCACAGACATTATTCCGAACACTGAAGCTTTCTTT.

This clonotype turned up a few times. The DNA for the CDR3 is TGCAGTGCTAGAACAGGGTTTTTAACCTCGGGCAATGAGCAGTTCTTC. Protein product: CSARTGFLTSGNEQFF. The V call is TRBV20-1, the J call TRBJ2-1, with D maybe TRBD1 (6 bases). This CDR3 is 16 amino acids long. Germline lookup yields CDR1 DFQATT and CDR2 SNEGSKA (reference sequence). V gave up 2 bases and J gave up 6 bases, with 20 bases separating them.

This clonotype was seen many times. The rearrangement links TRBV20-1 to TRBJ1-1; D uncertain. V dropped 6 bases and J dropped 0 bases, with 11 bases sitting between them. Germline CDR1 DFQATT, CDR2 SNEGSKA (reference sequence). The CDR3 length is 13 residues. The CDR3 sequence is CSARPPVNTEAFF. CDR3 nucleotides: TGCAGTGCCCGGCCCCCGGTGAACACTGAAGCTTTCTTT.

This clonotype has a handful of counts. The chain uses TRBV5-5 and TRBJ2-2; TRBD1 matches 10 bases. The germline gives CDR1 SGHKS, CDR2 YYEKEE (reference sequence). The CDR3 has 15 residues. The junction had 5 bases not matched to a gene; V was cut back by 2 bases and J by 7 bases. Written as DNA, the CDR3 is TGTGCCAGCAGCTTACGACAGGGGGCGGGCGGGGAGCTGTTTTTT. Translation gives CASSLRQGAGGELFF.

This clonotype turned up a few times. The chain uses TRBV28 and TRBJ2-5; D is perhaps TRBD1 (6 bases). In germline, CDR1 is MDHEN, CDR2 SYDVKM. This CDR3 has 16 amino acids. Trimming removed 6 bases from V and 2 bases from J, with 19 bases in between. The CDR3 region has the DNA TGTGCCAGCAGCCCTGGGCAGGGGTGGAGGCAAGAGACCCAGTACTTC. Encoded protein: CASSPGQGWRQETQYF. Full variable domain (outside the CDR3, taken from reference TRBV28 and TRBJ2-5): DVKVTQSSRYLVKRTGEKVFLECVQDMDHENMFWYRQDPGLGLRLIYFSYDVKMKEKGDIPEGYSVSREKKERFSLILESASTNQTSMYLCASSPGQGWRQETQYFGPGTRLLVL.

Here the CDR3 DNA reads TGCGCCAGCAGCTTGGCCGGCATTGAAGAGACCCAGTACTTC. Its protein product is CASSLAGIEETQYF. The chain joins TRBV5-1 to TRBJ2-5; no firm D call. Germline V gives CDR1 SGHRS, CDR2 YFSETQ. This CDR3 comprises 14 residues. V was shortened by 0 bases and J by 3 bases, with 9 bases between the two germline ends.

This clonotype was observed many times. The chain joins TRBV12-3 or TRBV12-4 to TRBJ1-4; the D gene is possibly TRBD1 (5 bases). The CDR3 covers 17 residues. The V end was cut by 8 bases, the J end by 7 bases, with 26 bases between. CDR3 sequence: CASVPGPLGSLGEKLFF. The CDR3 DNA is TGTGCCAGCGTTCCGGGACCTTTAGGGAGCTTGGGTGAAAAACTGTTTTTT.

This clonotype was detected many times. The chain joins TRBV5-1 to TRBJ2-3; TRBD2 matches at 10 bases. V lost 2 bases, J lost 3 bases, and 6 bases stayed unmatched. Germline CDR1 SGHRS, CDR2 YFSETQ. The CDR3 covers 16 residues. In nucleotides, the CDR3 is TGCGCCAGCAGCTTAAAGCGGGGGGGCCTAACAGATACGCAGTATTTT. Encoded protein: CASSLKRGGLTDTQYF.

This clonotype was recorded many times. The chain combines TRBV7-6 with TRBJ2-2; 10 bases map to TRBD2. V gave up 4 bases and J gave up 2 bases; unmatched junction bases: 13. The CDR3 is 19 residues long. Per germline, CDR1 SGHVS and CDR2 FNYEAQ. The CDR3: CASSSPGGLAGVNTGELFF. In DNA, the CDR3 is TGTGCCAGCAGCTCCCCCGGGGGGCTAGCGGGGGTTAACACCGGGGAGCTGTTTTTT.

The V gene is TRBV9, the J gene TRBJ2-3; 7 positions agree with TRBD1. This CDR3 has 18 residues. V was clipped by 0 bases and J by 4 bases; unmatched bases: 14. Germline CDR1 is SGDLS and CDR2 is YYNGEE. The CDR3 sequence: CASSVAKGALSWSDTQYF. In nucleotides, the CDR3 is TGTGCCAGCAGCGTAGCAAAGGGGGCGCTTTCGTGGTCAGATACGCAGTATTTT.

The chain carries TRBV6-1 and TRBJ2-1, with 11 nucleotides matching TRBD2. The CDR3 sequence is 16 residues long. Germline CDR1 reads MNHNS; CDR2 reads SASEGT. V was pared by 5 bases and J by 5 bases, with 8 bases of the junction left unmatched. Written as DNA, the CDR3 is TGTGCCAGCAGTACATTAGCGGGAGGGACCCACAATGAGCAGTTCTTC. It yields the protein CASSTLAGGTHNEQFF.

This clonotype was found a few times. V is TRBV18 and J is TRBJ2-3; D is uncertain. Germline values: CDR1 KGHSH, CDR2 LQKENI. Trimming took off 2 bases at V and 2 bases at J, with 11 bases between the two ends. CDR3 size: 15 residues. The CDR3 nucleotides are TGTGCCAGCTCACCAGGGCAAACGGCCACAGATACGCAGTATTTT. Translating it yields CASSPGQTATDTQYF. The full variable domain, in which reference TRBV18 and TRBJ2-3 provide the parts outside the CDR3, is NAGVMQNPRHLVRRRGQEARLRCSPMKGHSHVYWYRQLPEEGLKFMVYLQKENIIDESGMPKERFSAEFPKEGPSILRIQQVVRGDSAAYFCASSPGQTATDTQYFGPGTRLTVL.

The CDR3 region has the DNA TGCAGTGCTAGAGATGGGCTAGCGGACCTTCGGGACCAGTACTTC. Its translation: CSARDGLADLRDQYF. The chain uses TRBV20-1 and TRBJ2-5; 7 bases match TRBD2. With V trimmed by 0 bases and J by 10 bases, 14 bases remained unmatched. CDR3 length: 15 amino acids. Per germline, CDR1 DFQATT and CDR2 SNEGSKA (reference sequence).

Ten or more counts support this clonotype. The rearrangement uses TRBV12-3 or TRBV12-4 and TRBJ1-2; D is unresolved. V lost 5 bases and J lost 3, with 13 bases in between. The length of the CDR3 is 14 residues. Written as DNA, the CDR3 is TGTGCCAGCAGTGCCCAAAAGCGACACTATGGCTACACCTTC. The encoded protein is CASSAQKRHYGYTF.

The sample holds many counts of this clonotype. The V call is TRBV12-3 or TRBV12-4, the J call TRBJ2-2, with D possibly called TRBD1 or TRBD2 (6 bases each). With 3 bases removed from V and 7 bases from J, the gap between germline ends came to 12 bases. This CDR3 contains 14 residues. In DNA form, the CDR3 reads TGTGCCAGCAGTTTGCTGGGGGGCATCGGGGAGCTGTTTTTT. Translation: CASSLLGGIGELFF.